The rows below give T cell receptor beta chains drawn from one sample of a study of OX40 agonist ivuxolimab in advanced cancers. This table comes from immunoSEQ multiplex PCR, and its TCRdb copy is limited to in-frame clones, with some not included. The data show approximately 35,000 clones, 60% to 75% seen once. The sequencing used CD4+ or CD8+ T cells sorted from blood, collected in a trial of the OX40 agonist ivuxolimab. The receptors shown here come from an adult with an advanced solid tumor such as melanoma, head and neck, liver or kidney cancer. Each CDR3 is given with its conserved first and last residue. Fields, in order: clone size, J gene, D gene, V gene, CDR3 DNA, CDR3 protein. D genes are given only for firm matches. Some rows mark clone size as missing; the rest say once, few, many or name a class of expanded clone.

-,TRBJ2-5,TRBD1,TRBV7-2,TGTGCCAGCAGCTTGCCGGGACAGGGAGGCGAGACCCAGTACTTC,CASSLPGQGGETQYF
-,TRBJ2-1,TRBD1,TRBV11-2,TGTGCCAGCGTAAGGGGACAGGGGGCGAATGAGCAGTTCTTC,CASVRGQGANEQFF
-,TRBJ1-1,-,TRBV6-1,TGTGCCAGCGAACTCAGGGTGAGGGCTTTCTTT,CASELRVRAFF
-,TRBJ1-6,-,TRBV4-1,TGCGCCAGCAGCCAGGAAACCAATTCACCCCTCCACTTT,CASSQETNSPLHF
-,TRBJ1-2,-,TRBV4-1,TGCGCCAGCAGCCAAGATAGAGTAGGGGCCGATGGCTACACCTTC,CASSQDRVGADGYTF
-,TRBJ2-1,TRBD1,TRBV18,TGTGCCAGCTCACCGGGACAGATATACAATGAGCAGTTCTTC,CASSPGQIYNEQFF
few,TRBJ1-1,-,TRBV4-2,TGTGCCAGCAGCCAATTACCCGGGACTGAAGCTTTCTTT,CASSQLPGTEAFF
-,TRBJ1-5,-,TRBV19,TGTGCCAGTAGTATCGTTTCGGGTTTAGGCAATCAGCCCCAGCATTTT,CASSIVSGLGNQPQHF
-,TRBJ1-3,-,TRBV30,TGTGCCTGGAGTGTATCCTTCGCCAGGAACACCATATATTTT,CAWSVSFARNTIYF
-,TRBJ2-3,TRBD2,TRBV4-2,TGTGCCAGCAGCCAGGTAGCGGGGGGGCCGTCGGCAGATACGCAGTATTTT,CASSQVAGGPSADTQYF
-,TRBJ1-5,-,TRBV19,TGTGCCAGTAGTATAGAACAGGTGTTCCAGCCCCAGCATTTT,CASSIEQVFQPQHF
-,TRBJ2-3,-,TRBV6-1,TGTGCCAGCAGTGTGATGAGGGTCGATACGCAGTATTTT,CASSVMRVDTQYF
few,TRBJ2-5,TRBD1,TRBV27,TGTGCCAGCGGAAGACAGGGGGCGGGGGAGACCCAGTACTTC,CASGRQGAGETQYF
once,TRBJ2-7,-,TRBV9,TGTGCCAGCAGTGCCGGGCCGGGAGTCCACGAGCAGTACTTC,CASSAGPGVHEQYF
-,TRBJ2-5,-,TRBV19,TGTGCCAGTGGTAGCGGAATCCAAGAGACCCAGTACTTC,CASGSGIQETQYF
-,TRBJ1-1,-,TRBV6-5,TGTGCCAGTTCCAGGCCCTTCGGAGAAGCTGAAGCTTTCTTT,CASSRPFGEAEAFF
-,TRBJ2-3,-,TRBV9,TGTGCCAGCAGCGTAGTCGAGGGGGGTCCTTCAGATACGCAGTATTTT,CASSVVEGGPSDTQYF
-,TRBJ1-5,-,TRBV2,TGTGCCAGCAGTGCGAAGAGGGGGGGTATCAATCAGCCCCAGCATTTT,CASSAKRGGINQPQHF
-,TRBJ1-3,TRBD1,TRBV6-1,TGTGCCAGCAGTGAAGGCAGGATCCGGGACAGGGCATCTGGAAACACCATATATTTT,CASSEGRIRDRASGNTIYF
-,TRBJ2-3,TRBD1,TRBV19,TGTGCCAGCCGGGACAGGGGTAGGGCAGATACGCAGTATTTT,CASRDRGRADTQYF
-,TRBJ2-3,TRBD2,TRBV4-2,TGTGCCAGCAGCCAAGTAAGTCTAGCGGGGGCTAGCACAGATACGCAGTATTTT,CASSQVSLAGASTDTQYF
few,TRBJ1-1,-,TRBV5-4,TGTGCCAGCAGCTTCACCGGGACAATGAACACTGAAGCTTTCTTT,CASSFTGTMNTEAFF
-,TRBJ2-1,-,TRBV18,TGTGCCAGCTCACCGGGGGCGGCGGTAACCTACAATGAGCAGTTCTTC,CASSPGAAVTYNEQFF
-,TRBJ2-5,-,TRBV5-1,TGCGCCAGCAGCCCCTGGGACCGAGCATCGGAGACCCAGTACTTC,CASSPWDRASETQYF